This entry is about one TCR beta chain. As yet, its antigen is unknown. The source of the sample is a study of T cell repertoires in cytomegalovirus infection. One entry per CDR3 protein results from TCRdb running MiXCR on the reads. The sample has some 54,000 distinct CDR3 sequences, around a fifth seen once. The study, taken as a whole, reports: It was HLA-C-restricted CMV-specific TCR beta clonotypes that dominated the response ex vivo. Adding up the frequency of public TCR beta families identified people who carried CMV plus the relevant HLA.

The V gene lost 5 bases and the J gene lost 2 bases, with 13 bases spanning the gap. The CDR3 consists of 15 residues. Germline V gene lookup returns CDR1 SGHVS and CDR2 FQNEAQ. This TCR was sampled from a human donor in good health (CMV status not recorded). Some clones in this sample may be carry-over from other donors' samples. Sequenced here: CD8+ T cells from cultured PBMCs, sampled from culture after CMV antigen stimulation. The V and J genes are TRBV7-8 and TRBJ2-1, with D uncertain. The CDR3 is CASSPTVGTYNEQFF. The CDR3 region has the DNA TGTGCCAGCAGCCCCACAGTTGGAACCTACAATGAGCAGTTCTTC.